This T cell receptor beta chain came from a study of read filtering for tumor transcriptome and immune sequencing. This clonotype was found a few times. A read error may explain this, as a much larger clone is one base away. It is likely a read error, because the conserved phenylalanine at the end of the CDR3 is missing. From approximately 430 ng of RNA, a library with molecular barcoded alpha/delta and beta/gamma adaptors was made. TCRdb processed the reads anew with MiXCR; each CDR3 protein has one entry. The sample shows 35,000 to 50,000 distinct CDR3 sequences, 13% to 15% of them seen only once. Per germline, CDR1 MNHEY and CDR2 SMNVEV (reference sequence). The V gene lost 0 bases and the J gene lost 0 bases, with 6 bases spanning the gap. The CDR3 consists of 14 residues.

This clonotype originated in a donor at least 40 years old with multiple myeloma. This chain joins TRBV27 and TRBJ2-7; D is uncertain. Specimen: a population of CD138-negative cells sorted from bone marrow. In nucleotides, the CDR3 is TGTGCCAGCAGTTTATCGGGCTACTCCTACGAGCAGTACTCC. This translates into CASSLSGYSYEQYS.